A selection of T cell receptor beta chains follows, all from one sample in a study of a mutant IDH1 vaccine in newly diagnosed glioma. The assay was immunoSEQ multiplex PCR, and TCRdb's table has in-frame clones only and misses some. The table shows about 38,000 clones, with 80% to 95% occurring only once. Sequenced material: PBMCs, taken from a glioma patient treated with radiotherapy, temozolomide or both. The receptors shown here come from a young man with glioma. The conserved cysteine and the conserved F or W are not part of the CDR3 here.

TRBJ1-3	TRBV5-1	ASSLGPGGSGNTIY
TRBJ1-2	TRBV30	AWGDSPGTGYT
TRBJ2-7	TRBV6-1	ASSERAGRDEQY
TRBJ2-7	TRBV5-5	ASSRTGQGSYEQY
TRBJ2-7	TRBV5-4	ASARREGTHEQY
TRBJ2-1	TRBV28	ASSLRQRGINEQF
TRBJ1-5	TRBV28	ASSLDRSNQPQH
TRBJ1-1	TRBV20-1	SAFRRTEAF
TRBJ2-3	TRBV4-3	ASSQGIPGTQY
TRBJ1-1	TRBV28	ASSLAGNTEAF
TRBJ1-4	TRBV7-2	ASSLRQGAEKLF
TRBJ2-1	TRBV5-4	ASSSPGLGPEF
TRBJ2-2	TRBV2	ASSPSGVTGELF
TRBJ1-2	TRBV19	ASSILGGTGYT
TRBJ2-5	TRBV19	ASRAGLATETQY
TRBJ1-1	TRBV5-4	ASTPTGERTEAF
TRBJ2-7	TRBV4-2	ASSPTLAGGYEQY
TRBJ1-1	TRBV7-8	ASRIGEASRMNTEAF
TRBJ1-1	TRBV6-1	ASSEGIMNTEAF
TRBJ2-1	TRBV5-4	ASSLGGFRNEQF
TRBJ2-2	TRBV6-4	ASSDGLDTGELF
TRBJ1-1	TRBV29-1	SVEGEDTEAF
TRBJ2-3	TRBV27	ASSSSSTDTQY
TRBJ2-5	TRBV5-1	ASSLGTSGQQETQY
TRBJ1-2	TRBV7-2	ASSLVPGQGDYGYT
TRBJ2-1	TRBV30	AWSTAGGNEQF
TRBJ1-3	TRBV7-2	ASSSRGPSSGNTIY
TRBJ1-5	TRBV21-1	ASSGRSSPNLNSNQPQH
TRBJ2-1	TRBV7-9	ASTLTRREQF
TRBJ1-4	TRBV6-1	ASSEARGTSEKLF
TRBJ1-3	TRBV5-8	ASSLEGYGGTIY
TRBJ2-7	TRBV5-4	ASSLGREQY
TRBJ2-6	TRBV7-9	ASSLGGVGANVLT
TRBJ1-1	TRBV18	ASSQTGGTEAF
TRBJ1-1	TRBV28	ASCSLGNTEAF
TRBJ1-4	TRBV20-1	SAGAEKLF
TRBJ2-3	TRBV29-1	SVPGEAFTDTQY
TRBJ2-2	TRBV5-1	ASSSGVGGELF
TRBJ2-7	TRBV6-6	ASTEGTYEQY
TRBJ2-2	TRBV7-2	ASRLLGNTGELF
TRBJ1-2	TRBV28	ASIRWEGLQSYGYT
TRBJ2-1	TRBV5-1	ASSLDLAGSYNEQF
TRBJ2-5	TRBV11-2	ASSLGGQGQETQY
TRBJ1-4	TRBV6-1	ASSEWGQGWNEKLF
TRBJ2-7	TRBV10-1	ASSVRAYEQY
TRBJ1-1	TRBV7-2	ASSDPRTGNTEAF
TRBJ1-2	TRBV6-4	ASSDDALSYGYT
TRBJ1-1	TRBV7-9	ASSQERGTSQAF
TRBJ2-7	TRBV14	ASSHWTALDEQY